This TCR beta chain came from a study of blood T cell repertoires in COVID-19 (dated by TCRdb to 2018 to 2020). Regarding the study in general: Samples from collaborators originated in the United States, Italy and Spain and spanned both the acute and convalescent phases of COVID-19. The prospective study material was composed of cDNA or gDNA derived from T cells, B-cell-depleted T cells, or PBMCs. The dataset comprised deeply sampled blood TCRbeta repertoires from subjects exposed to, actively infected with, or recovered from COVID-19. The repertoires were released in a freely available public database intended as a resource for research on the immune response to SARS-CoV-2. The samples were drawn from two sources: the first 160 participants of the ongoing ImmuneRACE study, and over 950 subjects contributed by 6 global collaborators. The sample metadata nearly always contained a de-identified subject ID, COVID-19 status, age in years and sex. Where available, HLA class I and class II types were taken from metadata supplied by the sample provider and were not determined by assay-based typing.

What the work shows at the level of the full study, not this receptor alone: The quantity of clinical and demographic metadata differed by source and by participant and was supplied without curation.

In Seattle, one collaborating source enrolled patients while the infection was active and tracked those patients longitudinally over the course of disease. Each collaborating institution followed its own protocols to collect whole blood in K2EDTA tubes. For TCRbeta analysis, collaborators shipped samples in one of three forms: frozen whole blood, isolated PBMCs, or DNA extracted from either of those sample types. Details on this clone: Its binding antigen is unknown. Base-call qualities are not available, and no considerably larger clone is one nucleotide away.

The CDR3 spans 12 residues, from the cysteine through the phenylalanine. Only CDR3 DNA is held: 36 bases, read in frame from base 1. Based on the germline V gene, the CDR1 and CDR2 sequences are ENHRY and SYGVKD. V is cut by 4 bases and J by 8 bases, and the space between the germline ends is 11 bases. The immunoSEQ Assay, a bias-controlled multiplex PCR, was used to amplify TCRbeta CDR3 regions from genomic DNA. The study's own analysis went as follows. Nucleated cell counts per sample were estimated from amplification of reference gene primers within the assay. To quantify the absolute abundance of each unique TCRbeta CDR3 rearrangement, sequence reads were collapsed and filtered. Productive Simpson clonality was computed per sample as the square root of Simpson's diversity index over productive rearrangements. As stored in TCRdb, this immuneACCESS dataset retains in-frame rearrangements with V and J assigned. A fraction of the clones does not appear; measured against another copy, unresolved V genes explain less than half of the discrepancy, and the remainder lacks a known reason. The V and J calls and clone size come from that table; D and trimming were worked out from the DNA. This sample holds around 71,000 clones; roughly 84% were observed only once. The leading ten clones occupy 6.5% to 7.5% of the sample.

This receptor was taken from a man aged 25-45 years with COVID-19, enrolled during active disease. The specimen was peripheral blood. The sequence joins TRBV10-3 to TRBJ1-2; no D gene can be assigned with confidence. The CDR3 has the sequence CAISGAGFGYTF. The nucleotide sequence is TGTGCCATCAGTGGGGCGGGGTTCGGCTACACCTTC.